The 2 T cell receptor beta chains below all came from one sample that was sequenced in a study of T cells in Graves' hyperthyroidism and ophthalmopathy. RNA transcripts provided the source from which TCR beta CDR3 regions were amplified. HTBI primers were used for first-round RT-PCR of the TCR CDR3. TCRdb recomputed calls from the multiplex PCR reads with MiXCR, one row per CDR3 protein. The sample yields some 490,000 distinct CDR3 sequences, about 16% seen once. What was sequenced was blood. The origin of the receptors is a woman in her 30s with Graves' ophthalmopathy.

This clonotype was seen at least ten times. The genes are TRBV18 and TRBJ2-1, with a possible D match to TRBD1 (5 bases). The CDR3 covers 15 residues. Trimming cost V 0 bases and J 2 bases, with 8 bases left between them. Germline CDR1 reads KGHSH; CDR2 reads LQKENI. The chain's CDR3 is CASSPPPGTYNEQFF. The CDR3 region has the DNA TGTGCCAGCTCACCACCGCCAGGGACCTACAATGAGCAGTTCTTC.

This clonotype occurred many times. The J gene is TRBJ1-5, the V gene TRBV6-1; 7 bases are shared with TRBD1. The V and J ends lost 6 bases and 6 bases, in that order; junction bases with no gene match: 2. Germline V gives CDR1 MNHNS, CDR2 SASEGT. CDR3 length: 12 residues. The CDR3 sequence is CASRDRVQPQHF. The CDR3 DNA is TGTGCCAGCAGAGACAGGGTTCAGCCCCAGCATTTT.